This TCR beta chain derives from a study of cytomegalovirus exposure and HLA in healthy donors. Germline V gene lookup returns CDR1 MNHNS and CDR2 SASEGT. V was clipped by 3 bases and J by 3 bases; unmatched bases: 1. The CDR3 has 15 amino acids. Study-level results: Presence/absence analyses treated sequencing depth as roughly uniform across donors. Among TCR beta chains, those listed as cytomegalovirus-associated numbered some 170.

60 Vbeta and 13 Jbeta primers were used in PCR. Produced via immunoSEQ multiplex PCR; TCRdb's table is partial and in-frame only. The profile shows around 190,000 clones, 65% to 85% of them singletons. As regards this clone: Its antigen is not identified.

This receptor was obtained from a woman aged 25 to 39 in good health and CMV-seronegative. The sequenced sample was PBMCs. The gene calls are TRBV6-1 and TRBJ2-7, with 14 nucleotides matching TRBD2. The CDR3 DNA reads TGTGCCAGCAGTGAGGGACTAGCGGGAGTCTACGAGCAGTACTTC. Its protein is CASSEGLAGVYEQYF.